The 28 T cell receptor beta chains below all came from one sample that was sequenced in a study of T cells in localized non-small cell lung cancer. Some clones are missing from TCRdb's copy, which holds only in-frame ones; the method was immunoSEQ multiplex PCR. The sample has approximately 30,000 clones, 88% seen once. Sample: peripheral blood, taken before any cancer treatment. All receptors come from a woman aged 35-75 years with stage I lung adenocarcinoma.

V is TRBV9 and J is TRBJ1-6; maybe TRBD1 (5 bases). Trimming stripped 2 bases from V and 6 bases from J, with 9 bases between. The CDR3 sequence is 14 residues long. Germline CDR1 reads SGDLS; CDR2 reads YYNGEE. CDR3 bases: TGTGCCAGCAGCGTTGAGGGGACTAATTCACCCCTCCACTTT. Protein: CASSVEGTNSPLHF.

This chain uses TRBV5-5 with TRBJ1-2; D is perhaps TRBD1 (5 bases). Trimming stripped 0 bases from V and 1 base from J, with 13 bases between. The length of the CDR3 is 16 residues. Germline-derived CDR1 and CDR2 are SGHKS and YYEKEE (reference sequence). The CDR3 reads CASSLDRRDRNYGYTF. The DNA of the CDR3 is TGTGCCAGCAGCTTGGACAGGAGGGACCGTAACTATGGCTACACCTTC.

V and J are TRBV4-2 and TRBJ1-5; 9 nucleotides match TRBD1. V dropped 0 bases and J dropped 7; count of bases not matched to a gene: 7. The CDR3 covers 16 residues. CDR1 is LGHNA and CDR2 is YNFKEQ in the germline V gene. For the CDR3, the DNA is TGTGCCAGCAGCCAAGATCAGGGGACAGGGAGGCAGCCCCAGCATTTT. Amino acids: CASSQDQGTGRQPQHF.

V gene TRBV19 combines with J gene TRBJ2-5, with D possibly being TRBD2 (6 bases). V was trimmed by 1 base and J by 4 bases, leaving 7 bases between them. Per the germline V gene, CDR1 is LNHDA and CDR2 is SQIVND (reference sequence). The CDR3 contains 13 residues. CDR3 protein: CASSIARGETQYF. CDR3 bases: TGTGCCAGTAGTATAGCGCGGGGAGAGACCCAGTACTTC.

The gene calls are TRBV6-5 and TRBJ1-1; 12 bases align to TRBD1. This CDR3 is 15 amino acids long. Germline lookup yields CDR1 MNHEY and CDR2 SVGAGI. V was clipped by 6 bases and J by 3 bases; unmatched bases: 5. CDR3 sequence: CASRGQGAGDTEAFF. For the CDR3, the DNA is TGTGCCAGCAGGGGACAGGGGGCGGGTGACACTGAAGCTTTCTTT.

The rearrangement uses TRBV14 and TRBJ1-2, with D possibly TRBD1 on 5 matching bases. Germline CDR1 reads SGHDN; CDR2 reads FVKESK. This CDR3 is 15 amino acids long. Trimming removed 4 bases at V and 2 bases at J, with 14 bases between. CDR3 amino acids: CASSPRQPDNYGYTF. The CDR3 DNA reads as TGTGCCAGCAGCCCCAGACAGCCCGACAACTATGGCTACACCTTC.

The chain recombines TRBV27 with TRBJ2-1; D assignment may be TRBD1 or TRBD2 (5 bases each). CDR1 and CDR2 from the germline V gene are MNHEY and SMNVEV (reference sequence). This CDR3 spans 15 amino acids. Trimming cost V 2 bases and J 3 bases, with 11 bases left between them. The CDR3 DNA reads as TGTGCCAGCAGTTTAGTCGGGACCCACTACAATGAGCAGTTCTTC. Translation gives CASSLVGTHYNEQFF.

The chain combines TRBV4-2 with TRBJ1-1; D remains ambiguous. From germline, CDR1 is LGHNA and CDR2 YNFKEQ. V was trimmed by 1 base and J by 2 bases, leaving 11 bases between them. CDR3 length equals 15 residues. The CDR3: CASSQAAAGNTEAFF. The CDR3 DNA sequence: TGTGCCAGCAGCCAAGCTGCGGCAGGCAACACTGAAGCTTTCTTT.

V is TRBV6-1 and J is TRBJ1-6; 11 nucleotides match TRBD1. Germline CDR1 MNHNS, CDR2 SASEGT. Unmatched junction bases numbered 9, after V lost 2 bases and J lost 9 bases. CDR3 length: 17 amino acids. The CDR3 region is CASSERPPGQGVSPLHF. The CDR3 nucleotides are TGTGCCAGCAGTGAAAGGCCCCCGGGACAGGGGGTTTCACCCCTCCACTTT.

Details on this clone: One junction end disagrees with the germline gene, perhaps due to a read error. This sequence joins TRBV6-5 and TRBJ2-1, with no clear D. The CDR3 spans 13 residues. Looked up from germline, CDR1 is MNHEY and CDR2 is SVGAGI. CDR3 nucleotides: TGTGCCAGCAGTTACGGGCAGCACAGCCGATCGGTCTTC. Translating gives CASSYGQHSRSVF.

This clone has only a few counts. This chain joins TRBV4-1 and TRBJ1-5; possible D gene TRBD1, 6 bases. V was clipped by 0 bases and J by 3 bases, with 15 bases between them. Germline lookup yields CDR1 MGHRA and CDR2 YSYEKL. The CDR3 contains 17 residues. The CDR3 bases are TGCGCCAGCAGCCAAGATGGTAGAGGGGGTCACAATCAGCCCCAGCATTTT. The encoded protein is CASSQDGRGGHNQPQHF.

The chain links TRBV7-9 to TRBJ2-7; 9 nucleotides agree with TRBD2. The J segment lost 13 bases and the V segment lost 5 bases, leaving 9 bases of the junction unmatched. Germline CDR1 and CDR2: SEHNR and FQNEAQ (reference sequence). This CDR3 contains 12 residues. DNA of the CDR3: TGTGCCAGCAGCCCCAGCGGGGGGCGGAGCTACTTC. Translating gives CASSPSGGRSYF. The complete variable domain, with remaining parts taken from reference TRBV7-9 and TRBJ2-7, reads DTGVSQNPRHKITKRGQNVTFRCDPISEHNRLYWYRQTLGQGPEFLTYFQNEAQLEKSRLLSDRFSAERPKGSFSTLEIQRTEQGDSAMYLCASSPSGGRSYFGPGTRLTVT.

The V gene is TRBV7-3, the J gene TRBJ2-7; 7 bases are shared with TRBD2. Germline V CDR1 and CDR2: SGHTA, FQGTGA. The V gene end was trimmed by 5 bases and the J gene end by 7 bases; junction bases not matched to a gene: 8. The CDR3 has 13 residues. CDR3 coding DNA: TGTGCCAGCAGCCCCACTAGGGAGGGGGAGCAGTACTTC. This translates into CASSPTREGEQYF.

The V call is TRBV5-6, the J call TRBJ1-1; no clear D. The CDR3 is made up of 13 amino acids. The germline V and J ends were trimmed by 4 bases and 3 bases, with 10 bases remaining between them. From germline, CDR1 is SGHDT and CDR2 YYEEEE. The CDR3, as DNA: TGTGCCAGCAGCCATTACCGGGACACTGAAGCTTTCTTT. Its protein is CASSHYRDTEAFF. The full variable domain, in which reference TRBV5-6 and TRBJ1-1 provide the parts outside the CDR3, is DAGVTQSPTHLIKTRGQQVTLRCSPKSGHDTVSWYQQALGQGPQFIFQYYEEEERQRGNFPDRFSGHQFPNYSSELNVNALLLGDSALYLCASSHYRDTEAFFGQGTRLTVV.

The chain has TRBV5-1 and TRBJ2-5, with 10 positions matching TRBD2. V was pared by 2 bases and J by 2 bases, with 3 bases of the junction left unmatched. The CDR3 spans 15 residues. CDR1 and CDR2 (germline): SGHRS, YFSETQ. The CDR3 loop is CASSFRAGGQETQYF. The CDR3 DNA reads TGCGCCAGCAGCTTTCGAGCGGGGGGGCAAGAGACCCAGTACTTC.

The chain carries TRBV5-4 and TRBJ2-2; 8 bases align to TRBD2. V dropped 4 bases and J dropped 7; count of bases not matched to a gene: 12. Germline loops: CDR1 SGHNT, CDR2 YYREEE (reference sequence). This CDR3 has 16 amino acids. CDR3 region: CASSPPDGGAGGELFF. The CDR3 coding sequence is TGTGCCAGCAGCCCCCCCGACGGGGGGGCCGGCGGGGAGCTGTTTTTT.

The V gene is TRBV5-6, the J gene TRBJ2-7, with TRBD2 as a possible D gene (5 bases). The V end was cut by 6 bases, the J end by 6 bases, with 19 bases between. Germline V gene sequence: CDR1 SGHDT, CDR2 YYEEEE. The CDR3 contains 14 residues. CDR3 bases: TGTGCCAGCAACATCGGGTGGGAACTAGGCGAGCAGTACTTC. This sequence encodes CASNIGWELGEQYF.

CDR3 DNA sequence: TGTGCCAGCAGCTTGGAGTCTTCCTATAATTCACCCCTCCACTTT. Its translation is CASSLESSYNSPLHF. V gene TRBV5-4 combines with J gene TRBJ1-6; D uncertain. Germline V gives CDR1 SGHNT, CDR2 YYREEE (reference sequence). Between the trimmed V and J ends, which lost 0 bases and 1 base, there was a span of 5 bases. This CDR3 region has 15 residues.

The chain uses TRBV18 and TRBJ2-2, with D possibly being TRBD2 (5 bases). This CDR3 comprises 15 residues. Germline-derived CDR1 and CDR2 are KGHSH and LQKENI. The V gene lost 0 bases and the J gene lost 5 bases, with 10 bases spanning the gap. CDR3 sequence (DNA): TGTGCCAGCTCACCACCTAGTTGGGAGACCGGGGAGCTGTTTTTT. Its protein is CASSPPSWETGELFF.

The genes are TRBV11-3 and TRBJ2-3; 15 bases map to TRBD2. CDR1 and CDR2 (germline): SGHNT, YENEEA. J gave up 2 bases and V 4 bases, and 7 bases lay outside the gene matches. The CDR3 sequence is 18 residues long. CDR3 protein: CASSSPGTSGGPTDTQYF. The CDR3, as DNA: TGTGCCAGCAGCTCACCCGGGACTAGCGGGGGGCCCACAGATACGCAGTATTTT.

The gene calls are TRBV7-9 and TRBJ2-1; TRBD2 might be the D (5 bases). Germline CDR1 is SEHNR and CDR2 is FQNEAQ (reference sequence). Trimming left V 10 bases short and J 3 bases short, with 16 bases between. The CDR3 loop spans 14 amino acids. CDR3 coding DNA: TGTGCCATCGAGCGGCTAGCTAACTACAATGAGCAGTTCTTC. Protein: CAIERLANYNEQFF.

J is TRBJ2-1 and V is TRBV10-2, with D possibly being TRBD1 (6 bases). The CDR3 is 16 residues long. The germline V and J ends were trimmed by 0 bases and 3 bases, with 12 bases remaining between them. Germline V lookup: CDR1 WSHSY, CDR2 SAAADI. CDR3 bases: TGCGCCAGCAGTGAGTCGGGAACAGGGATCTACAATGAGCAGTTCTTC. This gives the protein CASSESGTGIYNEQFF.

This clone is deemed medium-sized. The chain links TRBV27 to TRBJ2-7, with D maybe TRBD1 (5 bases). Deletions cut 4 bases from V and 2 bases from J, with 9 bases between. The CDR3 has 13 amino acids. Per germline, CDR1 MNHEY and CDR2 SMNVEV (reference sequence). This chain's CDR3 is CASSSGNAYEQYF. Written as DNA, the CDR3 is TGTGCCAGCAGTTCAGGGAACGCCTACGAGCAGTACTTC.

The CDR3 reads CASSLLRGRDYNEQFF. For the CDR3, the DNA is TGTGCCAGCAGCTTGCTGCGGGGCCGAGACTACAATGAGCAGTTCTTC. J is TRBJ2-1 and V is TRBV5-4; the D gene is possibly TRBD2 (6 bases). CDR3 length: 16 residues. The germline gives CDR1 SGHNT, CDR2 YYREEE (reference sequence). V was pared by 1 base and J by 3 bases, with 14 bases between.

The V call is TRBV11-2, the J call TRBJ1-2; a weak D match, TRBD1 (6 bases). The CDR3 length is 14 residues. V was trimmed by 0 bases and J by 7 bases, leaving 12 bases between them. CDR1 is SGHAT, CDR2 FQNNGV, per germline. CDR3: CASSLDQGRVGYTF. CDR3 coding DNA: TGTGCCAGCAGCTTAGATCAGGGGCGAGTTGGCTACACCTTC.

The chain combines TRBV27 with TRBJ2-1, with D hard to call. Deletions cut 8 bases from V and 4 bases from J, with 15 bases between. CDR1 is MNHEY and CDR2 is SMNVEV in the germline V gene (reference sequence). This CDR3 region has 14 residues. CDR3: CASAEYIGYNEQFF. CDR3 in DNA: TGTGCCAGCGCGGAGTACATTGGGTACAATGAGCAGTTCTTC.

The chain is built from TRBV7-6 and TRBJ2-1, with TRBD2 matching over 12 bases. This CDR3 is 14 amino acids long. Germline CDR1 and CDR2: SGHVS and FNYEAQ. V lost 5 bases and J lost 9; bases outside the gene matches: 5. The CDR3 nucleotides are TGTGCCAGCAGCCTCAGGACTAGCGGGGTTGAGCAGTTCTTC. Protein product: CASSLRTSGVEQFF.

The rearrangement joins TRBV5-1 to TRBJ2-2; 14 nucleotides agree with TRBD2. Per the germline V gene, CDR1 is SGHRS and CDR2 is YFSETQ. The trim removed 7 bases at V and 6 bases at J, leaving 5 bases unmatched. This CDR3 is 15 amino acids long. This CDR3 is CASGGLAGGPGELFF. CDR3 DNA sequence: TGCGCCAGCGGAGGACTAGCGGGGGGTCCCGGGGAGCTGTTTTTT. Full variable domain (outside the CDR3, taken from reference TRBV5-1 and TRBJ2-2): KAGVTQTPRYLIKTRGQQVTLSCSPISGHRSVSWYQQTPGQGLQFLFEYFSETQRNKGNFPGRFSGRQFSNSRSEMNVSTLELGDSALYLCASGGLAGGPGELFFGEGSRLTVL.